This is a list of T cell receptor beta chains from one sample in a study of T-cell memory formation after mild COVID-19. TCRdb passed the 5' RACE reads through MiXCR, listing each CDR3 protein once. The table has fewer than 450,000 distinct CDR3 sequences, 24% seen once. Sequencing input: PBMCs or a T cell subset sorted from them (not recorded which). The source is an adult woman who had mild COVID-19 (a few samples of this study predate the infection). Cell type and time point are not known. The CDR3 runs from the conserved cysteine through the conserved F or W. The order of the fields is clone size, V gene, D gene, CDR3 protein. A D gene is named only where the DNA matches it firmly. Rows may omit the clone size; those that give it use once, few, many or a size class.

NA TRBV20-1 NA CSARGGADRGTHVSTDTQYF
few TRBV7-7 TRBD2 CASSSGLAGRETQYF
NA TRBV7-9 TRBD1 CASSRRDRDEQYF
NA TRBV5-6 TRBD2 CASSLRGVAGKRVQFF
NA TRBV20-1 NA CSARGGPGTEAFF
NA TRBV4-1 NA CASSPYPKDLRTGSTEAFF
NA TRBV11-3 TRBD1 CASTTRRGIRNQPQHF
NA TRBV7-8 NA CASSRTDPAYEQYF
few TRBV28 NA CASSSTGFLAKNIQYF
NA TRBV4-1 TRBD2 CASSQAGGGLAEKDTQYF
few TRBV24-1 TRBD2 CATSDSVAGVRTDTQYF
NA TRBV20-1 NA CSARGRGLGNEQFF
few TRBV6-5 NA CASSYDHRMNTEAFF
NA TRBV4-1 TRBD1 CASSQGGWTGLTEAFF
NA TRBV29-1 TRBD1 CSVSPGTGVETQYF
NA TRBV2 NA CASTRMGLAGETQYF
few TRBV5-1 TRBD2 CASSRTSGVNNEQFF
NA TRBV7-8 NA CASSSPGPKGAQYF
few TRBV20-1 TRBD1 CSALEDRGRGEQYF
NA TRBV6-5 NA CASSYPGLYEQYF
NA TRBV11-2 NA CASSLDAVQETQYF
NA TRBV3-1 TRBD1 CASSQEGRGAYGYTF
NA TRBV14 TRBD1 CASSLIQGVLPYF
few TRBV7-9 NA CASSRDGYGYTF
NA TRBV7-2 TRBD2 CASSPRGLAGQDTQYF